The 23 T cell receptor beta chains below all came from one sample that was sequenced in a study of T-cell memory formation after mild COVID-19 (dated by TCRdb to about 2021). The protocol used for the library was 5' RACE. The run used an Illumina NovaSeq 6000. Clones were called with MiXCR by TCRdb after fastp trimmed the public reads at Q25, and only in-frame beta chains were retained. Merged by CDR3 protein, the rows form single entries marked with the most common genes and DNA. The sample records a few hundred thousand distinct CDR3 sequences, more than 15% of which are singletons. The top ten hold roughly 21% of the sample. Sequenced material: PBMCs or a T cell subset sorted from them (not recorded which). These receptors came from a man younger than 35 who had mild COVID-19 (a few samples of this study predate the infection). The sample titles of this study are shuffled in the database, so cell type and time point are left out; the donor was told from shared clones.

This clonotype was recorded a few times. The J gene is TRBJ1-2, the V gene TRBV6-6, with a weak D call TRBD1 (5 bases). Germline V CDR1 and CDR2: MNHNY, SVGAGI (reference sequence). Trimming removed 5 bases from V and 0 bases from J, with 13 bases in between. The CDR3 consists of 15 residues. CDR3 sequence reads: CASSPGTPANYGYTF. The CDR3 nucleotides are TGTGCCAGCAGTCCAGGGACGCCGGCTAACTATGGCTACACCTTC.

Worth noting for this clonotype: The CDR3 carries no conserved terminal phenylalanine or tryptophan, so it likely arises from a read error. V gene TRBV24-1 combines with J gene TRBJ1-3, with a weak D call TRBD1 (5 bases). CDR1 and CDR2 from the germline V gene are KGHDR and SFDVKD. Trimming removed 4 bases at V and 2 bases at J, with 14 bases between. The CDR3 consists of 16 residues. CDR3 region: CATSESGRLAGNTIYS. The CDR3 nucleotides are TGTGCCACCAGTGAGTCGGGACGGTTAGCTGGAAACACCATATATTCT.

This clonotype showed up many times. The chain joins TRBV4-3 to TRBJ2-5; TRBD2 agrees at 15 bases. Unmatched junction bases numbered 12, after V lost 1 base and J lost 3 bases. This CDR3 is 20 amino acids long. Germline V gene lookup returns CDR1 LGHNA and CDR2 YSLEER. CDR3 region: CASSQVPPGLAGGPEETQYF. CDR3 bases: TGCGCCAGCAGCCAAGTTCCACCGGGACTAGCGGGGGGTCCCGAAGAGACCCAGTACTTC.

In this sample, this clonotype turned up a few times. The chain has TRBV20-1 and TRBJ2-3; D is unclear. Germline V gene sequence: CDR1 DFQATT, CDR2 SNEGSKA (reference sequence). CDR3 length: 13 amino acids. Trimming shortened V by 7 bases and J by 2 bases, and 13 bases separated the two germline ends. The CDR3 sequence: CSVRVSLTDTQYF. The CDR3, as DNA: TGCAGTGTACGGGTTTCCCTCACAGATACGCAGTATTTT.

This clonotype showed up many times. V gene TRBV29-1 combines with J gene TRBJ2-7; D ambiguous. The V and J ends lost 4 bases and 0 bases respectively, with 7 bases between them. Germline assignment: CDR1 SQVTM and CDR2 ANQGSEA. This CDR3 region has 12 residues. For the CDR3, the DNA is TGCAGCGTTGCCTGGAGCTCCTACGAGCAGTACTTC. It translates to CSVAWSSYEQYF.

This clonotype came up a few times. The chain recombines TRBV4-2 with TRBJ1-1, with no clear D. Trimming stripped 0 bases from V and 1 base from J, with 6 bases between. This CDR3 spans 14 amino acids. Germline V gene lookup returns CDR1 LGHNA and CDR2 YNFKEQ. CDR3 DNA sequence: TGTGCCAGCAGCCAAGATCGGGAGAACACTGAAGCTTTCTTT. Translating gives CASSQDRENTEAFF.

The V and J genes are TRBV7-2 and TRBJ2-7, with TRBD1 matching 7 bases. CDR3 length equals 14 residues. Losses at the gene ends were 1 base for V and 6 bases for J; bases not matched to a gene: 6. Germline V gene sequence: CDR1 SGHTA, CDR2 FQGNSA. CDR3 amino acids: CASSLEGAYGEQYF. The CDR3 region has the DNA TGTGCCAGCAGCTTAGAGGGGGCTTACGGCGAGCAGTACTTC.

DNA of the CDR3: TGTGCCAGCAGCCGCCTCAGCCGCGTCTACGAGCAGTACGTC. Translation: CASSRLSRVYEQYV. The chain couples TRBV7-9 to TRBJ2-7; no reliable D call. Per the germline V gene, CDR1 is SEHNR and CDR2 is FQNEAQ (reference sequence). The ends were cut back, 5 bases at V and 3 bases at J, with 14 bases in the middle. The CDR3 is 14 residues long.

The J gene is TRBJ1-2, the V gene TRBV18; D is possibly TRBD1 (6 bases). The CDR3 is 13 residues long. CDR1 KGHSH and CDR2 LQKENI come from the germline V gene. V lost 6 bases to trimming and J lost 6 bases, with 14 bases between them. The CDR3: CASSRTVTDGYTF. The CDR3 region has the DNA TGTGCCAGCTCTCGGACAGTGACTGATGGCTACACCTTC.

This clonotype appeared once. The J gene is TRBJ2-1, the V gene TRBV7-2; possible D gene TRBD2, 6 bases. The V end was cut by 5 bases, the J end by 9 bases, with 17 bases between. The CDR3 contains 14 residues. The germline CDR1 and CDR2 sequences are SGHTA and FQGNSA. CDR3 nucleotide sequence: TGTGCCAGCAGCGGACGGCGACTAGTCGGTGAGCAGTTCTTC. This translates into CASSGRRLVGEQFF.

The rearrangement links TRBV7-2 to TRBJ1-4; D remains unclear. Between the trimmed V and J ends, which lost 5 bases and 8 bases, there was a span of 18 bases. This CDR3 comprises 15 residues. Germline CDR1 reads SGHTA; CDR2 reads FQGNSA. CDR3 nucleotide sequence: TGTGCCAGCAGCCCCTCATTGGGGTTCGGAGAAAAACTGTTTTTT. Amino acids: CASSPSLGFGEKLFF.

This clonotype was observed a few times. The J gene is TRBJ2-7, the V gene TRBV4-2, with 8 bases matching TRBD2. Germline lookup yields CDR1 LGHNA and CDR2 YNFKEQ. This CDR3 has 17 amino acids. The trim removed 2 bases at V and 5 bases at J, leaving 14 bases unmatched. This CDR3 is CASSQPPGGAGRHEQYF. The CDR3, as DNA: TGTGCCAGCAGCCAACCCCCCGGGGGGGCGGGCAGACACGAGCAGTACTTC.

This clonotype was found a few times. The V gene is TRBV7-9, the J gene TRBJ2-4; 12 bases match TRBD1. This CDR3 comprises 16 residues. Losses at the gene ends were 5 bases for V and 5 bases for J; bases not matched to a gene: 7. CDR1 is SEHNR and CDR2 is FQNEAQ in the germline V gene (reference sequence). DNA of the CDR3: TGTGCCAGCAGCCGTCCCGGGACAGGGGGCCAAAACATTCAGTACTTC. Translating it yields CASSRPGTGGQNIQYF.

CDR3 bases: TGCAGTGCCCGAACGGAGCGGGGGGGCCTTGAGCAGTTCTTC. Its protein is CSARTERGGLEQFF. V usage is TRBV20-1 and J usage is TRBJ2-1; TRBD2 matches 10 bases. With 6 bases clipped from V and 9 bases from J, the junction kept 11 bases outside the gene matches. This CDR3 contains 14 residues. Germline loops: CDR1 DFQATT, CDR2 SNEGSKA (reference sequence).

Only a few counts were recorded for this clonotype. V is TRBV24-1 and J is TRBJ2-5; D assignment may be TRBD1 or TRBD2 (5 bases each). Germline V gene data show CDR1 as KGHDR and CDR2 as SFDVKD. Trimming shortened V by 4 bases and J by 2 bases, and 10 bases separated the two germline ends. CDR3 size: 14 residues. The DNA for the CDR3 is TGTGCCACCAGTGACTGGGACGGACAAGAGACCCAGTACTTC. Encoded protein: CATSDWDGQETQYF.

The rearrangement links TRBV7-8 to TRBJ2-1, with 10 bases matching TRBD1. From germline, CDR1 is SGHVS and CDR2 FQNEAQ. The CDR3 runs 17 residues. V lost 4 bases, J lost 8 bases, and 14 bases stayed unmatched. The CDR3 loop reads CASSSASGTGAADEQFF. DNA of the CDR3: TGTGCCAGCAGCTCGGCCTCCGGGACAGGGGCGGCGGATGAGCAGTTCTTC.

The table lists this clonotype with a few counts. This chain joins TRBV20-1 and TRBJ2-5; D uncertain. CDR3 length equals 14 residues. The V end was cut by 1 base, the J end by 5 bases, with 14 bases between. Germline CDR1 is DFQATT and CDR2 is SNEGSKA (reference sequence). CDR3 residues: CSARVSSLGETQYF. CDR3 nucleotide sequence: TGCAGTGCTAGAGTATCCTCTCTAGGCGAGACCCAGTACTTC.

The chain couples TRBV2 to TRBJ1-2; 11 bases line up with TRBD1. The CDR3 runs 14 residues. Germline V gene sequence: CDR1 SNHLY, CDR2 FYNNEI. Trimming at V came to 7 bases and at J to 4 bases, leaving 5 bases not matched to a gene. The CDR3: CASMPGQGGYGYTF. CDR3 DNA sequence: TGTGCCAGCATGCCGGGACAGGGGGGCTATGGCTACACCTTC.

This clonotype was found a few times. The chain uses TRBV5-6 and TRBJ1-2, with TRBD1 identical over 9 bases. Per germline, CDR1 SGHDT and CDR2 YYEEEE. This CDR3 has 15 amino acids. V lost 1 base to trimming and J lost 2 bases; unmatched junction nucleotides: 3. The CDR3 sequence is CASSLYDRGNYGYTF. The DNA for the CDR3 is TGTGCCAGCAGCTTGTACGACAGGGGGAACTATGGCTACACCTTC.

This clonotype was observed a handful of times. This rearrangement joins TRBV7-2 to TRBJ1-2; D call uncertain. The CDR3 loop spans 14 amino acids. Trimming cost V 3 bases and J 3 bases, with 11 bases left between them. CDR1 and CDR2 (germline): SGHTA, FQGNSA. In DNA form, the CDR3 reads TGTGCCAGCAGCTTTAGGTTGTCGGACTATGGCTACACCTTC. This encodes CASSFRLSDYGYTF.

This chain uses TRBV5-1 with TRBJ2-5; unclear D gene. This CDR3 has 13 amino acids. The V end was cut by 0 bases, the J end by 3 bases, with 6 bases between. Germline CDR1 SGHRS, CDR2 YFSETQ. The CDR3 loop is CASSLVGEETQYF. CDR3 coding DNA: TGCGCCAGCAGCTTGGTTGGAGAAGAGACCCAGTACTTC.

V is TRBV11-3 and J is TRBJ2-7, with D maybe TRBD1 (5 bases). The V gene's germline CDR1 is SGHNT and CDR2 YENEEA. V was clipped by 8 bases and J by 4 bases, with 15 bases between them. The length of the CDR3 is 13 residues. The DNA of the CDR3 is TGTGCCAGCGACCGCGGACCAGGGTACGAGCAGTACGTC. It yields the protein CASDRGPGYEQYV.

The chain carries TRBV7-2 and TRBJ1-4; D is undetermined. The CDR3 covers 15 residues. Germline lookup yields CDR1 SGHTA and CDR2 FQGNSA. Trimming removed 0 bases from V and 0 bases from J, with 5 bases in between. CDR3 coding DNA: TGTGCCAGCAGCTTAGCGACTACAACTAATGAAAAACTGTTTTTT. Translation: CASSLATTTNEKLFF.